These 21 T cell receptor beta chains were all obtained from the same sample, sequenced in a study of T-cell memory formation after mild COVID-19. One entry per CDR3 protein, called by TCRdb with MiXCR from the 5' RACE reads. Here the sample spans about 360,000 distinct CDR3 sequences, about an eighth being singletons. Sequencing was performed on PBMCs or a T cell subset sorted from them (not recorded which). Source of these receptors: a man younger than 35 who had mild COVID-19 (a few samples of this study predate the infection). Cell type and time point are not known.

This clonotype was recorded many times. The chain carries TRBV5-1 and TRBJ2-2; no definite D call. This CDR3 is built from 14 residues. The germline CDR1 and CDR2 sequences are SGHRS and YFSETQ. The germline V and J ends were trimmed by 3 bases and 0 bases, with 6 bases remaining between them. The CDR3 DNA reads as TGCGCCAGCAGCTCGTCCGCGAACACCGGGGAGCTGTTTTTT. It translates to CASSSSANTGELFF.

This sequence joins TRBV4-1 and TRBJ1-4, with D unresolved. CDR1 MGHRA and CDR2 YSYEKL come from the germline V gene. Trimming took off 4 bases at V and 4 bases at J, with 13 bases between the two ends. This CDR3 is 15 amino acids long. The chain's CDR3 is CASSPPNGLNEKLFF. The CDR3 DNA follows: TGCGCCAGCAGCCCCCCAAACGGGCTTAATGAAAAACTGTTTTTT.

In DNA, the CDR3 is TGTGCCAGCACCCGGGGGGGGGGAGTGACCCAGTACTTC. This encodes CASTRGGGVTQYF. V and J are TRBV28 and TRBJ2-5; 8 nucleotides match TRBD2. The CDR3 spans 13 residues. V lost 7 bases to trimming and J lost 7 bases; unmatched junction nucleotides: 8. Germline V gene sequence: CDR1 MDHEN, CDR2 SYDVKM. The full variable domain, completed using reference TRBV28 and TRBJ2-5, is DVKVTQSSRYLVKRTGEKVFLECVQDMDHENMFWYRQDPGLGLRLIYFSYDVKMKEKGDIPEGYSVSREKKERFSLILESASTNQTSMYLCASTRGGGVTQYFGPGTRLLVL.

The chain is built from TRBV7-2 and TRBJ1-2, with D possibly TRBD1 on 6 matching bases. Germline V gene lookup returns CDR1 SGHTA and CDR2 FQGNSA. The length of the CDR3 is 12 residues. V lost 2 bases to trimming and J lost 8 bases, with 9 bases between them. CDR3 sequence (DNA): TGTGCCAGCAGCTTATGGGGGCTCGGCTACACCTTC. This encodes CASSLWGLGYTF.

This clonotype has at least ten counts. DNA for the CDR3: TGCGCCAGCAGCTTGGAAGGGCAGGGGCTTATCCCTAGCACAGATACGCAGTATTTT. Translation: CASSLEGQGLIPSTDTQYF. V is TRBV5-1 and J is TRBJ2-3, with D perhaps TRBD1 (6 bases). V lost 0 bases and J lost 0, with 20 bases in between. Germline CDR1 reads SGHRS; CDR2 reads YFSETQ. This CDR3 comprises 19 residues.

This clonotype appeared a few times. The chain carries TRBV7-2 and TRBJ2-7; 7 bases match TRBD1. The CDR3 is 18 residues long. Per germline, CDR1 SGHTA and CDR2 FQGNSA. V lost 6 bases to trimming and J lost 2 bases; unmatched junction nucleotides: 19. The CDR3 is CASRKAEGVQGGPYEQYF. The CDR3 nucleotides are TGTGCCAGCAGGAAGGCGGAAGGGGTGCAAGGGGGCCCCTACGAGCAGTACTTC.

This clonotype was seen a handful of times. The chain employs TRBV6-2 or TRBV6-3 and TRBJ2-5, with D possibly being TRBD1 (5 bases). CDR3 size: 15 residues. V was trimmed by 4 bases and J by 2 bases, leaving 14 bases between them. CDR1 MNHEY and CDR2 SVGEGT come from the germline V gene. This CDR3 reads CASSSIFDSQETQYF. For the CDR3, the DNA is TGTGCCAGCAGTTCGATCTTCGACAGTCAAGAGACCCAGTACTTC.

This clonotype occurred many times. This rearrangement joins TRBV4-1 to TRBJ2-5, with 12 bases identical to TRBD2. This CDR3 has 17 residues. The germline gives CDR1 MGHRA, CDR2 YSYEKL. Unmatched junction bases numbered 6, after V lost 3 bases and J lost 1 base. The CDR3 region is CASSHWGTSGPQETQYF. CDR3 coding DNA: TGCGCCAGCAGCCACTGGGGGACTAGCGGGCCCCAAGAGACCCAGTACTTC.

V usage is TRBV5-1 and J usage is TRBJ1-1; D gene unclear. The CDR3 runs 14 residues. Germline V gene sequence: CDR1 SGHRS, CDR2 YFSETQ. The ends were cut back, 0 bases at V and 6 bases at J, with 12 bases in the middle. CDR3 region: CASSLALGSPEAFF. The CDR3 nucleotides are TGCGCCAGCAGCTTGGCCCTGGGGTCCCCTGAAGCTTTCTTT.

This clonotype was recorded a few times. This chain links TRBV18 with TRBJ1-2; a possible D gene is TRBD1 (6 bases). Germline CDR1 and CDR2: KGHSH and LQKENI. The CDR3 runs to 13 residues. With 6 bases removed from V and 5 bases from J, the gap between germline ends came to 13 bases. The CDR3 is CASSEDSLYGYTF. The CDR3 DNA is TGTGCCAGCTCTGAGGACAGCTTATATGGCTACACCTTC.

In its sample, this clonotype was seen many times. The rearrangement links TRBV4-3 to TRBJ1-3, with D maybe TRBD1 (5 bases). The CDR3 spans 17 residues. Trimming shortened V by 0 bases and J by 3 bases, and 15 bases separated the two germline ends. Germline lookup yields CDR1 LGHNA and CDR2 YSLEER. Here the CDR3 reads CASSQDTRQLFGNTIYF. The CDR3 nucleotides are TGCGCCAGCAGCCAAGACACCCGACAGTTATTTGGAAACACCATATATTTT.

This chain uses TRBV6-6 with TRBJ2-7, with 7 bases aligning to TRBD2. The junction had 9 bases not matched to a gene; V was cut back by 2 bases and J by 2 bases. Germline assignment: CDR1 MNHNY and CDR2 SVGAGI (reference sequence). The CDR3 loop spans 16 amino acids. CDR3 DNA sequence: TGTGCCAGCAGTTACGCCCAAGCGGGGTACACCTACGAGCAGTACTTC. This sequence encodes CASSYAQAGYTYEQYF.

This clonotype was counted ten times or more. V usage is TRBV28 and J usage is TRBJ2-5; no firm D call. Trimming removed 8 bases from V and 7 bases from J, with 8 bases in between. Per the germline V gene, CDR1 is MDHEN and CDR2 is SYDVKM. This CDR3 region has 10 residues. The DNA of the CDR3 is TGTGCCAGCGGACCAGGGACCCAGTACTTC. Translating it yields CASGPGTQYF.

The chain is built from TRBV7-8 and TRBJ2-7; unclear D gene. Per germline, CDR1 SGHVS and CDR2 FQNEAQ. V lost 4 bases and J 3 bases, leaving 10 bases between the germline ends. This CDR3 is built from 13 residues. Here the CDR3 reads CASSSQDNYEQYV. The CDR3 nucleotides are TGTGCCAGCAGCTCCCAGGATAACTACGAGCAGTACGTC.

The V gene is TRBV24-1, the J gene TRBJ2-1, with 7 bases lining up with TRBD2. The CDR3 spans 15 residues. The germline V gene has CDR1 KGHDR and CDR2 SFDVKD. V was clipped by 2 bases and J by 7 bases; unmatched bases: 7. CDR3: CATSDSRWGGNEQFF. In DNA, the CDR3 is TGTGCCACCAGTGATTCTCGTTGGGGGGGTAATGAGCAGTTCTTC.

Only a few counts were recorded for this clonotype. This chain's CDR3 is CASSPFRDRGLYEQYF. CDR3 DNA sequence: TGTGCCAGCAGTCCATTCCGGGACAGGGGCCTCTACGAGCAGTACTTC. The J gene is TRBJ2-7, the V gene TRBV2, with 10 bases fitting TRBD1. Trimming took 5 bases from V and 3 from J; bases not matched to a gene: 10. The CDR3 consists of 16 residues. CDR1 is SNHLY and CDR2 is FYNNEI in the germline V gene.

V usage is TRBV15 and J usage is TRBJ1-2; maybe TRBD1 (6 bases). V was pared by 0 bases and J by 1 base, with 6 bases between. Germline CDR1 reads LNHNV; CDR2 reads YYDKDF (reference sequence). The CDR3 extends over 14 amino acids. The CDR3 here is CATSREGGNYGYTF. The DNA of the CDR3 is TGTGCCACCAGCAGAGAAGGGGGTAACTATGGCTACACCTTC. Full variable domain (remainder filled in from reference TRBV15 and TRBJ1-2): DAMVIQNPRYQVTQFGKPVTLSCSQTLNHNVMYWYQQKSSQAPKLLFHYYDKDFNNEADTPDNFQSRRPNTSFCFLDIRSPGLGDTAMYLCATSREGGNYGYTFGSGTRLTVV.

This clonotype turned up a few times. The chain uses TRBV7-6 and TRBJ2-3; 9 bases are a match to TRBD1. The length of the CDR3 is 16 residues. CDR1 is SGHVS and CDR2 is FNYEAQ in the germline V gene. The ends lost 5 bases at V and 3 bases at J; junction bases unmatched: 9. CDR3 amino acids: CASSLGDREITDTQYF. The CDR3 DNA sequence: TGTGCCAGCAGCCTTGGGGACAGGGAAATAACAGATACGCAGTATTTT.

This clonotype has just a few counts. This rearrangement joins TRBV20-1 to TRBJ2-1; 8 positions match TRBD2. Germline CDR1 DFQATT, CDR2 SNEGSKA (reference sequence). After removal of 6 bases from V and 5 bases from J, the junction contained 9 bases not matched to a gene. This CDR3 comprises 14 residues. In nucleotides, the CDR3 is TGCAGTGCAACACGGGGGGGCCACGACAATGAGCAGTTCTTC. Translating it yields CSATRGGHDNEQFF.

This clonotype was seen only a few times. The chain has TRBV6-2 or TRBV6-3 and TRBJ2-2; 8 bases match TRBD2. V trimming: 8 bases; J trimming: 6 bases; junction bases outside the gene matches: 14. Per the germline V gene, CDR1 is MNHEY and CDR2 is SVGEGT. CDR3 length equals 16 residues. In DNA form, the CDR3 reads TGTGCCAGCCAGCCGTCAAGACTAGCGAGGTCCGGGGAGCTGTTTTTT. It specifies CASQPSRLARSGELFF.

This clonotype has a handful of counts. This chain links TRBV6-2 or TRBV6-3 with TRBJ1-1, with D possibly matching TRBD1 (5 bases). This CDR3 has 14 amino acids. Germline V lookup: CDR1 MNHEY, CDR2 SVGEGT. With 6 bases removed from V and 0 bases from J, the gap between germline ends came to 11 bases. For the CDR3, the DNA is TGTGCCAGCAGCAGGGCGCTTATGAACACTGAAGCTTTCTTT. Its protein is CASSRALMNTEAFF.